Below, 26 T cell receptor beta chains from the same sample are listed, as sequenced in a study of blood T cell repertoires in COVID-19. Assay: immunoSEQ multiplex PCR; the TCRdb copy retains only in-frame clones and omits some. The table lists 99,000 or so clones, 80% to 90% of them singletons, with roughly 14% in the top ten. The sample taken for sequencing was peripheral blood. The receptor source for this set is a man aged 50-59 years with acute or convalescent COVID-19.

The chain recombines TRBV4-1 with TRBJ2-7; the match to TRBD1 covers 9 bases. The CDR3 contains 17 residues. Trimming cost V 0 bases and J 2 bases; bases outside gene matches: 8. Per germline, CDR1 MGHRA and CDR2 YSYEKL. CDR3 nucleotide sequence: TGCGCCAGCAGCCAAGATCTGGGGGACAGGGCTACCTACGAGCAGTACTTC. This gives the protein CASSQDLGDRATYEQYF.

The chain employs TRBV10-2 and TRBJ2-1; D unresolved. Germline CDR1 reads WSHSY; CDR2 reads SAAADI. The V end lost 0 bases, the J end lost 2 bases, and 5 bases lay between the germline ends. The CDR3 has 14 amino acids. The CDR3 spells CASSESTAYNEQFF. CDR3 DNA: TGCGCCAGCAGTGAGTCAACAGCCTACAATGAGCAGTTCTTC.

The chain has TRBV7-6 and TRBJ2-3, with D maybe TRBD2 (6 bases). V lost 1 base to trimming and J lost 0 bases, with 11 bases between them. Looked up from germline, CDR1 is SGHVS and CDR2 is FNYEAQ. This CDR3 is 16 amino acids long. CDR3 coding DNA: TGTGCCAGCAGCTTAGGCGGTAGCGGCAGCACAGATACGCAGTATTTT. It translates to CASSLGGSGSTDTQYF.

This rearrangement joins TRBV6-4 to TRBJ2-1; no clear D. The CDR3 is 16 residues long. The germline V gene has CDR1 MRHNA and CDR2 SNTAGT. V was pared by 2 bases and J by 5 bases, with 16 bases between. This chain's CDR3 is CASSDGQRSNHNEQFF. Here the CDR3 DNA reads TGTGCCAGCAGTGACGGTCAGCGAAGTAACCACAATGAGCAGTTCTTC.

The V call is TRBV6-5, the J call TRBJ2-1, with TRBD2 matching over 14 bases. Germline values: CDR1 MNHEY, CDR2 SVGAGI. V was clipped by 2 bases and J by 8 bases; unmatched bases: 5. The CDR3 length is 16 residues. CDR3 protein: CASSYGTSGSNHEQFF. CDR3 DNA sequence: TGTGCCAGCAGTTACGGGACTAGCGGGAGTAACCATGAGCAGTTCTTC.

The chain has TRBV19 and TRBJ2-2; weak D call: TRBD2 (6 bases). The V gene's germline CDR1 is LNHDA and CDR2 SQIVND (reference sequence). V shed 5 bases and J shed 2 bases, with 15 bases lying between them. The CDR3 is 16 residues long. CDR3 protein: CASSPTSPKNTGELFF. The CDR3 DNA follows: TGTGCCAGTAGTCCTACTAGCCCCAAAAACACCGGGGAGCTGTTTTTT.

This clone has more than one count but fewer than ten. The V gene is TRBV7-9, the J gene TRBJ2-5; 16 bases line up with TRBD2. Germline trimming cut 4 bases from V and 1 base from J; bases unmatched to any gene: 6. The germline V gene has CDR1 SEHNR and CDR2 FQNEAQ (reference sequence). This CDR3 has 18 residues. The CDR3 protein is CASSSPGLAGGSQETQYF. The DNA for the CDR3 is TGTGCCAGCAGCTCTCCGGGACTAGCGGGAGGGTCCCAAGAGACCCAGTACTTC. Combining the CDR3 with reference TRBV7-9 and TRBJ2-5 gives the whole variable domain DTGVSQNPRHKITKRGQNVTFRCDPISEHNRLYWYRQTLGQGPEFLTYFQNEAQLEKSRLLSDRFSAERPKGSFSTLEIQRTEQGDSAMYLCASSSPGLAGGSQETQYFGPGTRLLVL.

This CDR3 is CATSDTGVTKNIQYF. The CDR3 nucleotides read TGTGCCACCAGTGATACCGGGGTTACCAAAAACATTCAGTACTTC. The chain combines TRBV24-1 with TRBJ2-4; tentative D call: TRBD2 (5 bases). The V and J ends lost 3 bases and 2 bases respectively, with 10 bases between them. Germline CDR1 KGHDR, CDR2 SFDVKD. The CDR3 is made up of 15 amino acids.

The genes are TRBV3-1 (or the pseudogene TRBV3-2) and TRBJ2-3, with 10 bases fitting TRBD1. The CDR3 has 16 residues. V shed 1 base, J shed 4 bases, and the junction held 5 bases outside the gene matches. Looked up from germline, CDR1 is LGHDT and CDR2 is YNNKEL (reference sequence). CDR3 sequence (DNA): TGTGCCAGCAGCCAAGGCCGCGGACAGGGGGCAGATACGCAGTATTTT. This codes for CASSQGRGQGADTQYF.

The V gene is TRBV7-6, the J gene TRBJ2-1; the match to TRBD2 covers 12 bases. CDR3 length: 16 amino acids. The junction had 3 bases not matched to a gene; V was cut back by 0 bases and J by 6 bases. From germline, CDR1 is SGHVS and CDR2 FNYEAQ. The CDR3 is CASSLALAGGANEQFF. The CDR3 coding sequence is TGTGCCAGCAGCTTAGCCCTAGCGGGAGGGGCCAATGAGCAGTTCTTC.

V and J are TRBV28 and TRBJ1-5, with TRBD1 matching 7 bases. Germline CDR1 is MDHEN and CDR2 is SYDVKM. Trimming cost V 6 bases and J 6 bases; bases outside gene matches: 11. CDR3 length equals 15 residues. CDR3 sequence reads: CASSPPPTGSQPQHF. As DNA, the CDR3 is TGTGCCAGCAGCCCCCCTCCGACAGGGTCTCAGCCCCAGCATTTT.

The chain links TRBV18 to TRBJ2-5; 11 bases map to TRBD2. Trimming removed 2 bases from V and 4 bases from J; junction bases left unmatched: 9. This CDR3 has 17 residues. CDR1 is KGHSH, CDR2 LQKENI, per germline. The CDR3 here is CASSPLAGGPTVETQYF. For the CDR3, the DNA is TGTGCCAGCTCACCATTAGCGGGAGGGCCCACCGTAGAGACCCAGTACTTC.

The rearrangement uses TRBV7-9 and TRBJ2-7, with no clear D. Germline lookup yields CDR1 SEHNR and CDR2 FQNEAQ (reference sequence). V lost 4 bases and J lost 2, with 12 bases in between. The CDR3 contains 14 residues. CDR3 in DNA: TGTGCCAGCAGCTCCGTGCCGGGTCCCTACGAGCAGTACTTC. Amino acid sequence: CASSSVPGPYEQYF.

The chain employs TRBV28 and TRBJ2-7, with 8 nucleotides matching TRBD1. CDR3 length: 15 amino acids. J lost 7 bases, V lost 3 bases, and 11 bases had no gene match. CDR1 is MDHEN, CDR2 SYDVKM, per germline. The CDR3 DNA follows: TGTGCCAGCAGTTTTTTTTCCAGGGGGCGAGGGGAGCAGTACTTC. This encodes CASSFFSRGRGEQYF.

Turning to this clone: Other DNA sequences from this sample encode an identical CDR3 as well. The CDR3, as DNA: TGTGCCAGCAGTCTCACAGGGTCCTACGAGCAGTACTTC. Translating gives CASSLTGSYEQYF. The V call is TRBV12-3 or TRBV12-4, the J call TRBJ2-7, with TRBD1 as a possible D gene (6 bases). CDR3 length: 13 amino acids. V lost 5 bases, J lost 1 base, and 9 bases lay in between.

The CDR3 loop reads CASSPYQTGLETQYF. The CDR3 DNA sequence: TGTGCCAGCAGCCCGTACCAGACAGGGTTGGAGACCCAGTACTTC. The chain employs TRBV7-8 and TRBJ2-5, with 7 bases that match TRBD1. The J segment lost 5 bases and the V segment lost 5 bases, leaving 11 bases of the junction unmatched. The CDR3 is made up of 15 amino acids. Germline CDR1 reads SGHVS; CDR2 reads FQNEAQ.

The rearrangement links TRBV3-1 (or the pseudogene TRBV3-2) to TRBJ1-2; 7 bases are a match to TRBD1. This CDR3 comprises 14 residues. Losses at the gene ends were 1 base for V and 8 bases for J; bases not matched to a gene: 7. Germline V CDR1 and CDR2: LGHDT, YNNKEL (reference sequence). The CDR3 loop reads CASSQASGGEGYTF. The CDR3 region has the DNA TGTGCCAGCAGCCAAGCCTCAGGGGGTGAGGGCTACACCTTC.

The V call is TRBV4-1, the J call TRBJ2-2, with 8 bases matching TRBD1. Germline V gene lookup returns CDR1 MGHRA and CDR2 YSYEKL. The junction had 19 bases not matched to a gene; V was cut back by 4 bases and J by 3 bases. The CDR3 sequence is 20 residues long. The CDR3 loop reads CASSPILGQAKGRDTGELFF. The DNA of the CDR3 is TGCGCCAGCAGCCCTATATTGGGACAGGCGAAGGGTCGTGACACCGGGGAGCTGTTTTTT.

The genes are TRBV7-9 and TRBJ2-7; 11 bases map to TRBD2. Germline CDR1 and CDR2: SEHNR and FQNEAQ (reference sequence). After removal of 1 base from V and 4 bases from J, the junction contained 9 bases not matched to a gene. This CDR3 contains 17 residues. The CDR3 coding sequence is TGTGCCAGCAGCTTAGAACCGTCTAGCGGGAGGAAGTACGAGCAGTACTTC. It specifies CASSLEPSSGRKYEQYF.

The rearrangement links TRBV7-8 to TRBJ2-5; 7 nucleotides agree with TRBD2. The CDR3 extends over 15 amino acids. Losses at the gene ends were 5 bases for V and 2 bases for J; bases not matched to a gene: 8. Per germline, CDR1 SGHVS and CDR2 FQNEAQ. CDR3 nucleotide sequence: TGTGCCAGCAGCGGATACGCGGGAGAGCAAGAGACCCAGTACTTC. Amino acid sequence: CASSGYAGEQETQYF.

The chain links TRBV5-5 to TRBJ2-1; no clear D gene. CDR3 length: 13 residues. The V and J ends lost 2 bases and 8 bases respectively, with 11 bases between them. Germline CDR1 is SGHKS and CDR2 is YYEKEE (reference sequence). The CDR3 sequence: CASSFPGFDEQFF. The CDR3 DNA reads TGTGCCAGCAGCTTCCCGGGTTTCGATGAGCAGTTCTTC.

CDR3 in amino acids: CATNGFRTRPTGGSEDYYGYTF. Here the CDR3 DNA reads TGTGCCACCAACGGTTTCAGAACGCGCCCGACAGGGGGCTCGGAGGATTACTATGGCTACACCTTC. V usage is TRBV15 and J usage is TRBJ1-2; the match to TRBD1 covers 10 bases. The CDR3 is 22 amino acids. The V segment lost 7 bases and the J segment 3 bases; nucleotides outside the gene matches: 29. Germline V gene sequence: CDR1 LNHNV, CDR2 YYDKDF (reference sequence).

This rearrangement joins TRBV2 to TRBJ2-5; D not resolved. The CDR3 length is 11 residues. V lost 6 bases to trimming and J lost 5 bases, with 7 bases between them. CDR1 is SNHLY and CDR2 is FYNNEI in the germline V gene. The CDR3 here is CASSLVETQYF. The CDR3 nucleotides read TGTGCCAGCAGCCTCGTGGAGACCCAGTACTTC.

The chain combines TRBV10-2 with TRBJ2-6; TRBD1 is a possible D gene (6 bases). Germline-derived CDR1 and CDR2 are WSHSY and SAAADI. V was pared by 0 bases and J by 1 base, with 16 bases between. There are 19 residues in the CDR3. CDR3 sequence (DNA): TGCGCCAGCAGTGAGTCCGTTTTAGTGGACAGTTCTGGGGCCAACGTCCTGACTTTC. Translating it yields CASSESVLVDSSGANVLTF.

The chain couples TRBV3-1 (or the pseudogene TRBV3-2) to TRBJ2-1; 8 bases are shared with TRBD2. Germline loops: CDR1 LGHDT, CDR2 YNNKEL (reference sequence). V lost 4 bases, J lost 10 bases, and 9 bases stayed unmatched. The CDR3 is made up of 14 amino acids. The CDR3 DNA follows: TGTGCCAGCAGCCCAAACTACGGGAGGGGGGAGCAGTTCTTC. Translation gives CASSPNYGRGEQFF.

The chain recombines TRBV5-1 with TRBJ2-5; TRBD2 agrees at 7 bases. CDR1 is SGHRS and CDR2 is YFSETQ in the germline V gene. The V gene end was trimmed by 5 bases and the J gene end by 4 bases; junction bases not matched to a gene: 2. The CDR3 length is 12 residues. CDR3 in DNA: TGCGCCAGCAGGCGGGAGTTAGAGACCCAGTACTTC. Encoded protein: CASRRELETQYF.